This entry features one T cell receptor beta chain sequence. Study processing details: Reference gene primers were amplified, and this amplification served to estimate nucleated cell counts. The repertoire was sequenced with immunoSEQ multiplex PCR; TCRdb's copy has only in-frame clones and lacks some. That table supplies the V and J calls and clone size; D and trimming were determined from the DNA. Here the sample spans around 700,000 clones, approximately 90% being singletons. The sample originates from a study of blood T cell repertoires in COVID-19. In the study overall: Acute and convalescent COVID-19 specimens originated in the United States, Italy and Spain. Sample material is recorded as cDNA or gDNA derived from T cells, B-cell-depleted T cells, or PBMCs.

The V gene's germline CDR1 is SGHTA and CDR2 FQGTGA. The CDR3 contains 19 residues. Germline trimming cut 3 bases from V and 6 bases from J; bases unmatched to any gene: 18. The clonotype was recovered from a woman aged 18-35 years with acute or convalescent COVID-19. Sequenced material: peripheral blood. V and J are TRBV7-3 and TRBJ2-2, with TRBD2 matching over 8 bases. The CDR3 DNA is TGTGCCAGCAGCTTCCCCCTGGGGGCGGGGGGCCCCCAAGCCGGGGAGCTGTTTTTT. Its translation: CASSFPLGAGGPQAGELFF.